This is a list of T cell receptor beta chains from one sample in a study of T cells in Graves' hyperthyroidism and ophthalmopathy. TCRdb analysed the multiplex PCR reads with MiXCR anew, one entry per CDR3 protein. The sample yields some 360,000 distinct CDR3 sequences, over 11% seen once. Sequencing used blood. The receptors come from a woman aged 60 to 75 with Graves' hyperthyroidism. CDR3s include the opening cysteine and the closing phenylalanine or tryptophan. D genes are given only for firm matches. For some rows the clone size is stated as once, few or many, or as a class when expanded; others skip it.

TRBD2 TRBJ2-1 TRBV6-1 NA CACHTAGGGYNEQFF TGTGCCTGCCACACAGCGGGAGGGGGCTACAATGAGCAGTTCTTC
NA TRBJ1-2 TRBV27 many CASSFFPLQTERGGGYTF TGTGCCAGCAGTTTTTTCCCCCTCCAGACCGAGCGAGGAGGGGGCTACACCTTC
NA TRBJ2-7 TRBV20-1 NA CSASRSYEQYF TGCAGTGCTAGTCGGAGCTACGAGCAGTACTTC
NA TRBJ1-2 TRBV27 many CASSYRQTRRGANYGYTF TGTGCCAGCAGTTATCGACAGACCCGGCGGGGGGCTAACTATGGCTACACCTTC
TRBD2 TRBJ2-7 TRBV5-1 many CASSLSGTSSYEQYF TGCGCCAGCAGCTTGTCCGGGACTAGCTCCTACGAGCAGTACTTC
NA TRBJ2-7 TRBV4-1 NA CASSSGGVGTYGQYF TGCGCCAGCAGCTCTGGGGGAGTGGGAACCTACGGGCAGTACTTC
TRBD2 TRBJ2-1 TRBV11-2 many CASSLDRRRTSRNEQFF TGTGCCAGCAGCTTAGACCGCAGGAGGACTAGTCGCAATGAGCAGTTCTTC
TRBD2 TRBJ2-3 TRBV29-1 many CSVAGLAGVRDTQYF TGCAGCGTTGCGGGACTAGCGGGAGTCAGGGATACGCAGTATTTT
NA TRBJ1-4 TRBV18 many CASSPGSTNEKLFF TGTGCCAGCTCACCAGGGTCTACTAATGAAAAACTGTTTTTT
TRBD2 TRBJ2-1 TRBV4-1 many CASSQEIAGRYNEQFF TGCGCCAGCAGCCAGGAAATAGCGGGAAGGTACAATGAGCAGTTCTTC
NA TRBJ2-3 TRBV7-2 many CASSLTGILTDTQYF TGTGCCAGCAGCTTAACCGGGATTCTCACAGATACGCAGTATTTT
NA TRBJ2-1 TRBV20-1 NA CSANKLNEQFF TGCAGTGCCAACAAACTCAATGAGCAGTTCTTC
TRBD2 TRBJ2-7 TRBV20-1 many CSAPGEGGEQYF TGCAGTGCTCCCGGGGAGGGAGGCGAGCAGTACTTC
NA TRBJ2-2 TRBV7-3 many CATGGVVNTGELFF TGTGCTACTGGGGGAGTGGTGAACACCGGGGAGCTGTTTTTT
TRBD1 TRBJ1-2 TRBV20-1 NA CSAPEGGQGADGYTF TGCAGTGCCCCAGAGGGGGGACAGGGGGCGGATGGCTACACCTTC
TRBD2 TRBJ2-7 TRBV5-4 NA CASSLGSGRAENEQYF TGTGCCAGCAGCTTAGGGAGCGGGAGGGCCGAAAACGAGCAGTACTTC
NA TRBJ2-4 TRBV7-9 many CASNSHEGVAKNIQYF TGTGCCAGCAACTCCCATGAGGGCGTAGCCAAAAACATTCAGTACTTC
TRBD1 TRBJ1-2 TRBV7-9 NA CASTSWDRANYGYTF TGTGCCTCCACCTCCTGGGACAGGGCTAACTATGGCTACACCTTC
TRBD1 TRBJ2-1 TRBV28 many CASSSLGAGGSYNEQFF TGTGCCAGCAGTTCCCTCGGGGCAGGGGGATCCTACAATGAGCAGTTCTTC
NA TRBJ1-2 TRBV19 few CASSIGSSFFYGYTF TGTGCCAGTAGTATAGGCAGCTCGTTCTTCTATGGCTACACCTTC
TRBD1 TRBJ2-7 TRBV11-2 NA CASTWTGGEQYF TGTGCCAGCACTTGGACAGGTGGGGAGCAGTACTTC
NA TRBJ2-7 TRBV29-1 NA CSVGDRSLNEQYF TGCAGCGTTGGAGACCGATCTTTGAACGAGCAGTACTTC
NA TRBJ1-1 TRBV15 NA CATSRQPRGGSTEAFF TGTGCCACCAGCAGACAACCCCGCGGAGGGAGCACTGAAGCTTTCTTT